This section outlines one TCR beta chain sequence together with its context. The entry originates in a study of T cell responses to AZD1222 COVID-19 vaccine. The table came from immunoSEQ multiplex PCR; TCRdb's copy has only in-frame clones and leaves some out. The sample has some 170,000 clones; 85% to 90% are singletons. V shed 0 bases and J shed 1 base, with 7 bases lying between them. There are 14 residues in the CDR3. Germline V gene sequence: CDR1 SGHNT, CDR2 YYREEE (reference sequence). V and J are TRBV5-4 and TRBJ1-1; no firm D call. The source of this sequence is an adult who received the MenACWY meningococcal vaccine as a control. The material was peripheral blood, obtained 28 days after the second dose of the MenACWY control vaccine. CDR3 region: CASSLAAENTEAFF. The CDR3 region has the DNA TGTGCCAGCAGCTTGGCGGCAGAGAACACTGAAGCTTTCTTT.